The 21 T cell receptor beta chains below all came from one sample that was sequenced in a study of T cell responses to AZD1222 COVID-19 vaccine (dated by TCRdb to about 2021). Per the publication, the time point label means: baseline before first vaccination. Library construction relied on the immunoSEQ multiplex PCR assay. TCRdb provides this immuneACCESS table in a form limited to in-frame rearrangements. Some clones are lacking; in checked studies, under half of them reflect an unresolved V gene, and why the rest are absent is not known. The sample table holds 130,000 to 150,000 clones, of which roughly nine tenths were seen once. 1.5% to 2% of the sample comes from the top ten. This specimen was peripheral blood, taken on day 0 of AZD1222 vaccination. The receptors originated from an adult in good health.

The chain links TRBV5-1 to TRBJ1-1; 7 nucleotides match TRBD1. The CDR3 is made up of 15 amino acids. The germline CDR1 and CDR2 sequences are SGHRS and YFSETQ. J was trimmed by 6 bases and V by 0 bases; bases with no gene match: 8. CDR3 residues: CASSLANRGGSEAFF. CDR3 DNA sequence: TGCGCCAGCAGCTTGGCTAACAGGGGTGGCTCTGAAGCTTTCTTT.

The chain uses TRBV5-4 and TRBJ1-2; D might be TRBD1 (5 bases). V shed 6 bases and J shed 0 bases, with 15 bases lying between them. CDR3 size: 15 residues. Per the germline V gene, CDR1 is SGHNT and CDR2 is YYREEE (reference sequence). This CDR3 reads CASKSHRLANYGYTF. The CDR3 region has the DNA TGTGCCAGCAAGTCGCACAGGCTGGCTAACTATGGCTACACCTTC.

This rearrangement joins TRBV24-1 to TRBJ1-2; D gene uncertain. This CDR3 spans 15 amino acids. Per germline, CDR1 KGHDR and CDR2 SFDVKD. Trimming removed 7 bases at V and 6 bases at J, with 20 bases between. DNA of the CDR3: TGTGCCACCAGCGCAAGTGGGAGGACGGCTAATGGCTACACCTTC. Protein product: CATSASGRTANGYTF.

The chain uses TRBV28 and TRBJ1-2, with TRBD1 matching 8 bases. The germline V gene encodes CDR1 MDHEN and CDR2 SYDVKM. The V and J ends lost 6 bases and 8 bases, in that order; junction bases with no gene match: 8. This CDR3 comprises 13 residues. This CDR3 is CASSLDRVGGYTF. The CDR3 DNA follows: TGTGCCAGCAGCCTGGACAGGGTGGGCGGCTACACCTTC.

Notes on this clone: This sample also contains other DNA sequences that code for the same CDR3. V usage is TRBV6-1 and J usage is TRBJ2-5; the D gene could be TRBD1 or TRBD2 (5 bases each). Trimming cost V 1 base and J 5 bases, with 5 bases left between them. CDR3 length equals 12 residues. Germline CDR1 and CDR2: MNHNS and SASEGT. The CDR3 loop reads CASSEGGETQYF. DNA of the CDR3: TGTGCCAGCAGTGAAGGGGGGGAGACCCAGTACTTC.

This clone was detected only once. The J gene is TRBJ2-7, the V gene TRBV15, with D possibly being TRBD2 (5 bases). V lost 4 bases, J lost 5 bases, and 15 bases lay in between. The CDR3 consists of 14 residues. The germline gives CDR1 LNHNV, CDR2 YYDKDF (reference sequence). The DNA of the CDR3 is TGTGCCACCAGCATCCCTGGGAGTTTCGACGAGCAGTACTTC. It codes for CATSIPGSFDEQYF.

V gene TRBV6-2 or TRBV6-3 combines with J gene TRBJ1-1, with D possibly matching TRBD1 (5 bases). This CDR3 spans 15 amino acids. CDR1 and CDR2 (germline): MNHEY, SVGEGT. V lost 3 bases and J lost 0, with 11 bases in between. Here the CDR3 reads CASSYPDNLNTEAFF. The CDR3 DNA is TGTGCCAGCAGTTATCCGGACAACCTGAACACTGAAGCTTTCTTT.

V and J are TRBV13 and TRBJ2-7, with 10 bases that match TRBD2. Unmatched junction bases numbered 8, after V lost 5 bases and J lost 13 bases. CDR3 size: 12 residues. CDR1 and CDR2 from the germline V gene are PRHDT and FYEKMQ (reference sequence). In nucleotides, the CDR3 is TGTGCCAGCAGCGTCTCTAGCGGGAGTGTCTACTTC. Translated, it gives CASSVSSGSVYF.

The DNA for the CDR3 is TGTGCCAGCAGCCAGGACAGGGCGTATAGTGCTGAAGCTTTCTTT. Protein sequence: CASSQDRAYSAEAFF. V is TRBV6-4 and J is TRBJ1-1, with 8 bases matching TRBD1. Germline assignment: CDR1 MRHNA and CDR2 SNTAGT. This CDR3 region has 15 residues. Germline trimming cut 6 bases from V and 6 bases from J; bases unmatched to any gene: 12.

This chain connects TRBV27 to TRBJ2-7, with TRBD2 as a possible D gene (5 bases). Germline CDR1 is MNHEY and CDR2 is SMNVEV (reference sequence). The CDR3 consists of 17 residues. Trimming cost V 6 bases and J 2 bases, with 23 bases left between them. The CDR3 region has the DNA TGTGCCAGCAGAGAACCCCCCGAAGGCCTCGGGACCTACGAGCAGTACTTC. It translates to CASREPPEGLGTYEQYF.

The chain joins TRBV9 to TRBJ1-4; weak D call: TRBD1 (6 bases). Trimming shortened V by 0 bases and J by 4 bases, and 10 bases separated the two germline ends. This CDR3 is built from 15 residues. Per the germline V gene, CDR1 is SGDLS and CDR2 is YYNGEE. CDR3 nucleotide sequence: TGTGCCAGCAGCGTAGCGGACAGATATAATGAAAAACTGTTTTTT. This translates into CASSVADRYNEKLFF.

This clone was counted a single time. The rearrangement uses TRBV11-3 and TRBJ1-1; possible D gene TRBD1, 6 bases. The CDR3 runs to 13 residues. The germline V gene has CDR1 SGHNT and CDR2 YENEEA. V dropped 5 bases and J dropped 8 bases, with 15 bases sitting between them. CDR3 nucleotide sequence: TGTGCCAGCAGCGGGGGGAGGGGGACAGAAGCTTTCTTT. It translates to CASSGGRGTEAFF. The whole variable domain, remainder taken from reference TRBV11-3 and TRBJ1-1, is EAGVVQSPRYKIIEKKQPVAFWCNPISGHNTLYWYLQNLGQGPELLIRYENEEAVDDSQLPKDRFSAERLKGVDSTLKIQPAELGDSAVYLCASSGGRGTEAFFGQGTRLTVV.

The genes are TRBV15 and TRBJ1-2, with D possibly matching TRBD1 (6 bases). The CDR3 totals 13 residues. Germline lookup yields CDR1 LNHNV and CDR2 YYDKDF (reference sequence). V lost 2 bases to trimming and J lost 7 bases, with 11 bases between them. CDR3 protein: CATSRINRVGYTF. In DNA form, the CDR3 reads TGTGCCACCAGCAGAATCAACAGGGTTGGCTACACCTTC. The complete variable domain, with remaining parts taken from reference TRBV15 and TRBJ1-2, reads DAMVIQNPRYQVTQFGKPVTLSCSQTLNHNVMYWYQQKSSQAPKLLFHYYDKDFNNEADTPDNFQSRRPNTSFCFLDIRSPGLGDTAMYLCATSRINRVGYTFGSGTRLTVV.

CDR3 amino acids: CASSLGGPPVGEQYF. CDR3 sequence (DNA): TGTGCCAGCAGCTTAGGGGGACCCCCCGTCGGAGAGCAGTACTTC. The chain carries TRBV7-6 and TRBJ2-7, with D possibly being TRBD1 or TRBD2 (5 bases each). The germline V and J ends were trimmed by 1 base and 7 bases, with 17 bases remaining between them. The CDR3 length is 15 residues. Germline assignment: CDR1 SGHVS and CDR2 FNYEAQ.

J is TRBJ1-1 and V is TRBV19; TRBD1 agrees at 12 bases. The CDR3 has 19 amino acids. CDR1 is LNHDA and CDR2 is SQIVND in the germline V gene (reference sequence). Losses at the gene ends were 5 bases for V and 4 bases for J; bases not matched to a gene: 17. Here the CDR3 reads CASSSGGAGQGAWSTEAFF. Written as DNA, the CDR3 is TGTGCCAGTAGTTCAGGAGGGGCGGGACAGGGGGCCTGGAGCACTGAAGCTTTCTTT.

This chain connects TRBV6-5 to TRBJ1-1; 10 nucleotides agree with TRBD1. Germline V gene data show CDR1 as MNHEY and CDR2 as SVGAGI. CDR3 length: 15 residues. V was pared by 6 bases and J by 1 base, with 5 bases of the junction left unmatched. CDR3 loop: CASRRTGGPNTEAFF. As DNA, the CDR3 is TGTGCCAGCAGACGGACAGGGGGACCGAACACTGAAGCTTTCTTT.

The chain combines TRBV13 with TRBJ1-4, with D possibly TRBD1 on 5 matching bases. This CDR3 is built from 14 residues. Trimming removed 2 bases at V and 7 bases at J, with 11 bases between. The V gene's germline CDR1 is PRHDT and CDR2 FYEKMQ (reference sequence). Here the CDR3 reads CASSLWGRFEKLFF. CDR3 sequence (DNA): TGTGCCAGCAGCTTATGGGGGAGGTTTGAAAAACTGTTTTTT.

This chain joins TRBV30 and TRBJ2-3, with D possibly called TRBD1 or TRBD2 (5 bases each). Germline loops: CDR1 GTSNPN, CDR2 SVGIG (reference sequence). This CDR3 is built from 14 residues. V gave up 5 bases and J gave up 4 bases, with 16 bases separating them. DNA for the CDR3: TGTGCCTGGGGGGGACGGACCCCTCCAGATACGCAGTATTTT. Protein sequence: CAWGGRTPPDTQYF.

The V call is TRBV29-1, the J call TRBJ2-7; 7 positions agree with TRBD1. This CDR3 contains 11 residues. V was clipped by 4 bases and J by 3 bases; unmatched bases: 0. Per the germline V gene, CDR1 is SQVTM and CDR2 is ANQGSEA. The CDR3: CSVGDSYEQYF. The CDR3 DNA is TGCAGCGTTGGGGACAGCTACGAGCAGTACTTC.

In nucleotides, the CDR3 is TGTGCCAGTAGCCCTGGACTGATTACCTACGAGCAGTACTTC. It translates to CASSPGLITYEQYF. V and J are TRBV19 and TRBJ2-7; TRBD2 is a possible D gene (5 bases). Germline CDR1 is LNHDA and CDR2 is SQIVND (reference sequence). The CDR3 is 14 amino acids. V lost 6 bases and J 2 bases, leaving 14 bases between the germline ends.

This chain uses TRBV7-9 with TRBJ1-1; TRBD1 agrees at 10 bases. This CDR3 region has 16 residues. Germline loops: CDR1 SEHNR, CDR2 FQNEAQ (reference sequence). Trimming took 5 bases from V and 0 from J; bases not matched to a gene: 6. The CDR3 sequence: CASSGGQGVMNTEAFF. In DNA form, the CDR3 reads TGTGCCAGCAGCGGAGGACAGGGGGTCATGAACACTGAAGCTTTCTTT.